One and the same sample provided the 26 T cell receptor beta chains below, sequenced in a study of shared clonotypes between healthy human individuals. This table comes from immunoSEQ multiplex PCR, and its TCRdb copy is limited to in-frame clones, with some not included. This sample has about 490,000 clones, with around three quarters found just once. What was sequenced was PBMCs. These receptors were collected from a woman aged 40 to 55 in good health. Some clones in this sample may be carry-over from other donors' samples.

This clone occurred once. The chain carries TRBV10-3 and TRBJ1-1; no reliable D call. Trimming stripped 4 bases from V and 1 base from J, with 16 bases between. CDR3 size: 16 residues. Germline values: CDR1 ENHRY, CDR2 SYGVKD. This CDR3 reads CAISGVTGLPNTEAFF. The CDR3 DNA reads TGTGCCATCAGTGGGGTCACCGGACTGCCGAACACTGAAGCTTTCTTT.

This rearrangement joins TRBV7-2 to TRBJ1-5; D unresolved. The germline V and J ends were trimmed by 0 bases and 0 bases, with 9 bases remaining between them. The germline V gene encodes CDR1 SGHTA and CDR2 FQGNSA. The CDR3 is 16 amino acids. CDR3: CASSLAGPNSNQPQHF. Written as DNA, the CDR3 is TGTGCCAGCAGCTTAGCAGGGCCAAATAGCAATCAGCCCCAGCATTTT. Combining the CDR3 with reference TRBV7-2 and TRBJ1-5 gives the whole variable domain GAGVSQSPSNKVTEKGKDVELRCDPISGHTALYWYRQSLGQGLEFLIYFQGNSAPDKSGLPSDRFSAERTGGSVSTLTIQRTQQEDSAVYLCASSLAGPNSNQPQHFGDGTRLSIL.

The V gene is TRBV2, the J gene TRBJ2-1, with 7 nucleotides matching TRBD2. The CDR3 is made up of 14 amino acids. The trim removed 7 bases at V and 10 bases at J, leaving 13 bases unmatched. Germline V lookup: CDR1 SNHLY, CDR2 FYNNEI. The CDR3 loop reads CASTLRGETSEQFF. CDR3 nucleotides: TGTGCCAGCACCCTAAGGGGAGAGACTAGCGAGCAGTTCTTC.

This rearrangement joins TRBV19 to TRBJ2-2; 8 bases agree with TRBD2. With V trimmed by 7 bases and J by 7 bases, 8 bases remained unmatched. This CDR3 spans 14 amino acids. CDR1 is LNHDA and CDR2 is SQIVND in the germline V gene (reference sequence). Here the CDR3 reads CASNKREGIGELFF. The DNA of the CDR3 is TGTGCCAGTAATAAACGGGAGGGTATCGGGGAGCTGTTTTTT.

The V call is TRBV5-4, the J call TRBJ1-2; 10 nucleotides align to TRBD1. The V gene end was trimmed by 4 bases and the J gene end by 8 bases; junction bases not matched to a gene: 11. Germline values: CDR1 SGHNT, CDR2 YYREEE (reference sequence). This CDR3 spans 15 amino acids. This chain's CDR3 is CASSPDRGGLRGYTF. The CDR3 DNA reads TGTGCCAGCAGCCCGGACAGGGGGGGGTTGCGAGGCTACACCTTC.

The CDR3 region is CASSQDGVGGNTIYF. CDR3 DNA sequence: TGTGCCAGCAGCCAAGATGGGGTCGGTGGAAACACCATATATTTT. The chain has TRBV4-2 and TRBJ1-3; D not resolved. The V gene's germline CDR1 is LGHNA and CDR2 YNFKEQ. The CDR3 covers 15 residues. With 0 bases removed from V and 3 bases from J, the gap between germline ends came to 9 bases.

The V and J genes are TRBV5-1 and TRBJ1-1, with D hard to call. From germline, CDR1 is SGHRS and CDR2 YFSETQ. The CDR3 is 15 residues long. V lost 4 bases to trimming and J lost 4 bases, with 17 bases between them. CDR3 sequence reads: CASSSVSTGTTEAFF. The CDR3 coding sequence is TGCGCCAGCAGCAGTGTTTCGACGGGCACCACTGAAGCTTTCTTT.

The chain uses TRBV6-6 and TRBJ2-2; D ambiguous. Trimming left V 7 bases short and J 5 bases short, with 11 bases between. There are 13 residues in the CDR3. Per germline, CDR1 MNHNY and CDR2 SVGAGI (reference sequence). The CDR3, as DNA: TGTGCCAGCACCCAATGGTTTACCGGGGAGCTGTTTTTT. It specifies CASTQWFTGELFF.

This clone was seen many times. V and J are TRBV27 and TRBJ1-1, with 8 nucleotides matching TRBD1. The length of the CDR3 is 15 residues. The germline gives CDR1 MNHEY, CDR2 SMNVEV (reference sequence). The V gene end was trimmed by 5 bases and the J gene end by 3 bases; junction bases not matched to a gene: 8. CDR3 nucleotide sequence: TGTGCCAGCAGTCAGAACTACAGGGGGTACACTGAAGCTTTCTTT. As protein: CASSQNYRGYTEAFF.

This rearrangement joins TRBV30 to TRBJ1-2, with D maybe TRBD1 (6 bases). The CDR3 is 13 amino acids. Germline V gives CDR1 GTSNPN, CDR2 SVGIG (reference sequence). Between the trimmed V and J ends, which lost 5 bases and 7 bases, there was a span of 17 bases. The CDR3 spells CAWALGGASGYTF. The CDR3 coding sequence is TGTGCCTGGGCCCTGGGGGGGGCAAGTGGCTACACCTTC.

The chain has TRBV19 and TRBJ2-2, with D maybe TRBD2 (5 bases). V gave up 0 bases and J gave up 0 bases, with 5 bases separating them. CDR3 length: 15 amino acids. Germline V gene sequence: CDR1 LNHDA, CDR2 SQIVND (reference sequence). This CDR3 is CASSIDSANTGELFF. DNA of the CDR3: TGTGCCAGTAGTATAGATAGCGCGAACACCGGGGAGCTGTTTTTT.

The V and J genes are TRBV6-1 and TRBJ2-7; 8 bases line up with TRBD1. The germline gives CDR1 MNHNS, CDR2 SASEGT. V dropped 2 bases and J dropped 5; count of bases not matched to a gene: 2. The CDR3 sequence is 13 residues long. CDR3 sequence reads: CASSEIQGDEQYF. The CDR3 DNA reads TGTGCCAGCAGTGAAATACAGGGGGACGAGCAGTACTTC.

This chain connects TRBV10-3 to TRBJ1-1; no clear D gene. The germline gives CDR1 ENHRY, CDR2 SYGVKD. Trimming stripped 10 bases from V and 0 bases from J, with 12 bases between. CDR3 length: 13 amino acids. As DNA, the CDR3 is TGTGCCAGCATCTCCGGCGTGAACACTGAAGCTTTCTTT. Translating gives CASISGVNTEAFF.

V is TRBV5-6 and J is TRBJ2-7, with TRBD2 matching 11 bases. Germline V lookup: CDR1 SGHDT, CDR2 YYEEEE. The V segment lost 2 bases and the J segment 5 bases; nucleotides outside the gene matches: 12. The CDR3 runs to 17 residues. This CDR3 reads CASSFGVAGGPPNEQYF. CDR3 DNA sequence: TGTGCCAGCAGCTTTGGCGTAGCGGGAGGGCCTCCGAACGAGCAGTACTTC.

The gene calls are TRBV19 and TRBJ2-6; D might be TRBD1 (6 bases). Trimming cost V 3 bases and J 0 bases, with 12 bases left between them. Germline CDR1 LNHDA, CDR2 SQIVND (reference sequence). This CDR3 is built from 17 residues. CDR3 amino acids: CASSITDSPSGANVLTF. The CDR3, as DNA: TGTGCCAGTAGTATTACGGACAGTCCCTCTGGGGCCAACGTCCTGACTTTC.

There are a few counts of this clone. The chain uses TRBV19 and TRBJ2-5; weak D call: TRBD1 (5 bases). With 5 bases removed from V and 4 bases from J, the gap between germline ends came to 14 bases. This CDR3 region has 14 residues. Looked up from germline, CDR1 is LNHDA and CDR2 is SQIVND (reference sequence). CDR3 DNA: TGTGCCAGTAGTCGGGCAGGGAACGGAGAGACCCAGTACTTC. Encoded protein: CASSRAGNGETQYF.

Only one count was recorded for this clone. CDR3 DNA: TGCAGCGTAGCGGGCTCCAGATCTACAGATACGCAGTATTTT. Translating it yields CSVAGSRSTDTQYF. The rearrangement links TRBV29-1 to TRBJ2-3; D is possibly TRBD2 (6 bases). There are 14 residues in the CDR3. CDR1 and CDR2 from the germline V gene are SQVTM and ANQGSEA. Between the trimmed V and J ends, which lost 6 bases and 3 bases, there was a span of 16 bases.

Only one count was recorded for this clone. This chain joins TRBV6-6 and TRBJ2-7; 9 bases fit TRBD1. This CDR3 region has 16 residues. V shed 3 bases and J 2 bases; nucleotides not matched to a gene: 8. The germline CDR1 and CDR2 sequences are MNHNY and SVGAGI (reference sequence). This CDR3 is CASSYPRDRETYEQYF. The CDR3 DNA sequence: TGTGCCAGCAGTTATCCCCGGGACAGGGAAACCTACGAGCAGTACTTC.

This clone has just a few counts. The chain couples TRBV7-9 to TRBJ2-5; no firm D call. Trimming took 0 bases from V and 2 from J, leaving 10 bases between them. The V gene's germline CDR1 is SEHNR and CDR2 FQNEAQ (reference sequence). The CDR3 loop spans 15 amino acids. The CDR3 is CASSLAFGDQETQYF. CDR3 nucleotides: TGTGCCAGCAGCTTAGCGTTTGGGGATCAAGAGACCCAGTACTTC.

The J gene is TRBJ2-7, the V gene TRBV11-2, with 8 bases that match TRBD1. Germline V gene data show CDR1 as SGHAT and CDR2 as FQNNGV. The V and J ends lost 2 bases and 2 bases, in that order; junction bases with no gene match: 2. This CDR3 region has 14 residues. The CDR3 DNA reads as TGTGCCAGCAGCTTAAGGACAGGGACCTACGAGCAGTACTTC. This encodes CASSLRTGTYEQYF.

This clone was observed a handful of times. This sequence joins TRBV11-3 and TRBJ2-7; 8 positions match TRBD2. This CDR3 has 15 amino acids. The germline CDR1 and CDR2 sequences are SGHNT and YENEEA. V lost 1 base, J lost 3 bases, and 5 bases stayed unmatched. The CDR3 DNA follows: TGTGCCAGCAGCTTAGCCGTAGCGGGGATCTACGAGCAGTACTTC. Protein: CASSLAVAGIYEQYF.

This clone was found a few times. This rearrangement joins TRBV5-4 to TRBJ2-5, with 8 bases identical to TRBD1. CDR1 and CDR2 from the germline V gene are SGHNT and YYREEE (reference sequence). The length of the CDR3 is 15 residues. With V trimmed by 4 bases and J by 0 bases, 5 bases remained unmatched. The CDR3 here is CASSNDRGHQETQYF. The CDR3 coding sequence is TGTGCCAGCAGCAACGACAGGGGTCACCAAGAGACCCAGTACTTC.

This chain connects TRBV4-3 to TRBJ1-5; D gene ambiguous. The CDR3 contains 15 residues. The ends were cut back, 1 base at V and 2 bases at J, with 9 bases in the middle. Germline CDR1 LGHNA, CDR2 YSLEER. This chain's CDR3 is CASSQGVRGNQPQHF. For the CDR3, the DNA is TGCGCCAGCAGCCAAGGTGTCCGGGGCAATCAGCCCCAGCATTTT.

This chain joins TRBV4-2 and TRBJ2-5; possibly TRBD1 for D (6 bases). The CDR3 totals 14 residues. V was clipped by 2 bases and J by 3 bases, with 10 bases between them. The germline V gene encodes CDR1 LGHNA and CDR2 YNFKEQ. In DNA form, the CDR3 reads TGTGCCAGCAGCCAAAGGGACAACGAAGAGACCCAGTACTTC. This translates into CASSQRDNEETQYF.

This sequence joins TRBV7-9 and TRBJ1-3; no clear D. From germline, CDR1 is SEHNR and CDR2 FQNEAQ (reference sequence). The CDR3 length is 15 residues. V gave up 3 bases and J gave up 4 bases, with 13 bases separating them. The CDR3, as DNA: TGTGCCAGCAGCTTTGGAACGGTCTCCGGAAACACCATATATTTT. The encoded protein is CASSFGTVSGNTIYF. The variable domain in full, completed from reference TRBV7-9 and TRBJ1-3, reads DTGVSQNPRHKITKRGQNVTFRCDPISEHNRLYWYRQTLGQGPEFLTYFQNEAQLEKSRLLSDRFSAERPKGSFSTLEIQRTEQGDSAMYLCASSFGTVSGNTIYFGEGSWLTVV.

The V call is TRBV6-6, the J call TRBJ2-5; D not certain. V was cut by 2 bases and J by 7 bases, with 14 bases left in between. CDR3 length: 14 residues. In germline, CDR1 is MNHNY, CDR2 SVGAGI (reference sequence). The CDR3: CASSYRSAGVTQYF. In DNA, the CDR3 is TGTGCCAGCAGTTACCGATCAGCTGGCGTGACCCAGTACTTC.